This TCR beta chain was observed in a study of blood T cell repertoires in COVID-19. Looking at the study overall: PBMCs, B-cell-depleted T cells, or T cells were the source of the cDNA or gDNA that made up the material.

Under the authors' procedure: Reference gene primer amplification gave estimated nucleated cell counts. The assay was immunoSEQ multiplex PCR, and TCRdb's table has in-frame clones only and misses some. Clone size and V and J calls were adopted from that table, with D and trimming inferred from the DNA. The repertoire holds roughly 220,000 clones, with more than 75% as singletons. CDR3 length: 16 residues. The germline V gene encodes CDR1 MNHEY and CDR2 SVGAGI. V shed 4 bases and J shed 5 bases, with 21 bases lying between them. The chain combines TRBV6-5 with TRBJ2-7, with TRBD1 as a possible D gene (6 bases). The sequencing sample was made of peripheral blood. The receptor comes from a man aged 45-65 years who had recovered from COVID-19. The CDR3 reads CASSLRGFSSRNEQYF. CDR3 DNA: TGTGCCAGCAGTTTGAGGGGGTTTTCCTCGAGGAACGAGCAGTACTTC.